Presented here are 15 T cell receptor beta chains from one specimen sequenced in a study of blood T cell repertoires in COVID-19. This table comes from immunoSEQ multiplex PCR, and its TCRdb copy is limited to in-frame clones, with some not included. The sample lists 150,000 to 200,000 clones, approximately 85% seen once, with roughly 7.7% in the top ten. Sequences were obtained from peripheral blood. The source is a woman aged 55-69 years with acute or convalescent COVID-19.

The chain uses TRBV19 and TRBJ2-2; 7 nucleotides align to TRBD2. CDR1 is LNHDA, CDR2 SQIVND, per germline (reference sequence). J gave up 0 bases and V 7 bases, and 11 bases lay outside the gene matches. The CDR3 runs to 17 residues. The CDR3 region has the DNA TGTGCCAGTATGAATCCCCAGGGACTACCGAACACCGGGGAGCTGTTTTTT. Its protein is CASMNPQGLPNTGELFF.

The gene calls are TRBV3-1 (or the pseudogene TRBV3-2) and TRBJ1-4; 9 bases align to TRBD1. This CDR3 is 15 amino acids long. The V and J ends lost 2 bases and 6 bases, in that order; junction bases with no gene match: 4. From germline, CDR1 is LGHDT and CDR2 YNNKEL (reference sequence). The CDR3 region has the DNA TGTGCCAGCAGCCAATATGGGACAGGGTATGAAAAACTGTTTTTT. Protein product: CASSQYGTGYEKLFF.

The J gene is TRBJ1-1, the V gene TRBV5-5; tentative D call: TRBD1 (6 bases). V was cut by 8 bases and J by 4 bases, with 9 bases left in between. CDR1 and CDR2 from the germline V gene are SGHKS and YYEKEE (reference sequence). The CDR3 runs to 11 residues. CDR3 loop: CASIRGTEAFF. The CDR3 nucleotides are TGTGCCAGTATCAGGGGCACTGAAGCTTTCTTT.

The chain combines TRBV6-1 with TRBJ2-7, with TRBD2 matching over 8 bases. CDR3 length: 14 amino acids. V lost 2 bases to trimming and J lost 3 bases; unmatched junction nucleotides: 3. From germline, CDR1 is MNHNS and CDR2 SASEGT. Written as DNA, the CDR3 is TGTGCCAGCAGTGAACCCGGGAGGGACTACGAGCAGTACGTC. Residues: CASSEPGRDYEQYV.

Here the CDR3 reads CASSLWTSGSSYNEQFF. The CDR3 nucleotides are TGCGCCAGCAGCTTGTGGACTAGCGGCAGCTCCTACAATGAGCAGTTCTTC. The rearrangement links TRBV5-1 to TRBJ2-1, with TRBD2 identical over 10 bases. The CDR3 is made up of 17 amino acids. Germline V gene data show CDR1 as SGHRS and CDR2 as YFSETQ. The J segment lost 0 bases and the V segment lost 1 base, leaving 4 bases of the junction unmatched.

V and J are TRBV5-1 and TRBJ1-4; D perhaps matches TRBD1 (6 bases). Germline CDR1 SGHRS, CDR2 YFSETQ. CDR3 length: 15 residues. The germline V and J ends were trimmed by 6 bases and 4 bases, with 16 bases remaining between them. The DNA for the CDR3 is TGCGCCAGCACTCCCCAGGGAGGGGGTAATGAAAAACTGTTTTTT. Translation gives CASTPQGGGNEKLFF.

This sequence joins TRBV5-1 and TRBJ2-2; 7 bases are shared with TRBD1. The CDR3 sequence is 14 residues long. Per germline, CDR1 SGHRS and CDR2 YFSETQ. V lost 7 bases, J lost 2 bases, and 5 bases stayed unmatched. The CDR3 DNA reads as TGCGCCAGCCTGGGACAGACCAACACCGGGGAGCTGTTTTTT. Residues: CASLGQTNTGELFF. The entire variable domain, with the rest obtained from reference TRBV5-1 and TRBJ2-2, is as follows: KAGVTQTPRYLIKTRGQQVTLSCSPISGHRSVSWYQQTPGQGLQFLFEYFSETQRNKGNFPGRFSGRQFSNSRSEMNVSTLELGDSALYLCASLGQTNTGELFFGEGSRLTVL.

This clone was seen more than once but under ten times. This chain's CDR3 is CASTLGGHYGYTF. Here the CDR3 DNA reads TGTGCCAGCACCCTGGGTGGGCATTATGGCTACACCTTC. This chain joins TRBV6-5 and TRBJ1-2, with D unresolved. There are 13 residues in the CDR3. Trimming pared 7 bases from V and 5 bases from J, leaving 14 bases between. Germline V gene lookup returns CDR1 MNHEY and CDR2 SVGAGI.

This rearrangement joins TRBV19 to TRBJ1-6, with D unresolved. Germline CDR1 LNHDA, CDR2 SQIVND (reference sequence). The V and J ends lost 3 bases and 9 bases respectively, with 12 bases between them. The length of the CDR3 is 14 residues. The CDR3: CASSIHTRGSPLHF. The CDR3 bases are TGTGCCAGTAGTATCCATACGCGAGGTTCACCCCTCCACTTT.

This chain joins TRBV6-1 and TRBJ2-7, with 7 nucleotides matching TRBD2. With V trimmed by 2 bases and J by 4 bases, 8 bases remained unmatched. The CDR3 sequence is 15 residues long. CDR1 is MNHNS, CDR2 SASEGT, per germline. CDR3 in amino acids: CASSERREFWYEQYV. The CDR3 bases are TGTGCCAGCAGTGAAAGGCGGGAGTTTTGGTACGAGCAGTACGTC.

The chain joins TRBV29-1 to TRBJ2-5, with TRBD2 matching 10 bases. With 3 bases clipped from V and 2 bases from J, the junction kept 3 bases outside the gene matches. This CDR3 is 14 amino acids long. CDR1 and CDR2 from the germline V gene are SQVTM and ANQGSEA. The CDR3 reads CSVDLAGDQETQYF. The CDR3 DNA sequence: TGCAGCGTTGACCTAGCGGGGGATCAAGAGACCCAGTACTTC. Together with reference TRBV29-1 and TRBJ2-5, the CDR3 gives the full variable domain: SAVISQKPSRDICQRGTSLTIQCQVDSQVTMMFWYRQQPGQSLTLIATANQGSEATYESGFVIDKFPISRPNLTFSTLTVSNMSPEDSSIYLCSVDLAGDQETQYFGPGTRLLVL.

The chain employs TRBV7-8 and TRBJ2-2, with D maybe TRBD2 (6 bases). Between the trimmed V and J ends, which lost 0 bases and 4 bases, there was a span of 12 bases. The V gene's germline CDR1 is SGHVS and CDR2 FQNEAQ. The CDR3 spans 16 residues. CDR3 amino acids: CASSLALGRITGELFF. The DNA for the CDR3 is TGTGCCAGCAGCTTAGCCTTAGGGAGGATCACCGGGGAGCTGTTTTTT.

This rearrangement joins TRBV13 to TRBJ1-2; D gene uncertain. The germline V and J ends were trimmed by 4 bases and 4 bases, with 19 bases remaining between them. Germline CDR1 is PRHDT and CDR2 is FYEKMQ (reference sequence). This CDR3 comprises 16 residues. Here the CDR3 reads CASSSRSGSGGYGYTF. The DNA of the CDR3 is TGTGCCAGCAGCTCCAGATCGGGAAGCGGTGGCTATGGCTACACCTTC.

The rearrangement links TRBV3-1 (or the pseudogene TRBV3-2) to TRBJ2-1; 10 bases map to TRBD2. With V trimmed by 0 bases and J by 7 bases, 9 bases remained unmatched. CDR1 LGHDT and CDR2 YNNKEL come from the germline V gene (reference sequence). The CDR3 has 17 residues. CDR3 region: CASSQDPSGSPKNEQFF. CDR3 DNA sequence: TGTGCCAGCAGCCAAGATCCTAGCGGGAGCCCCAAAAATGAGCAGTTCTTC.

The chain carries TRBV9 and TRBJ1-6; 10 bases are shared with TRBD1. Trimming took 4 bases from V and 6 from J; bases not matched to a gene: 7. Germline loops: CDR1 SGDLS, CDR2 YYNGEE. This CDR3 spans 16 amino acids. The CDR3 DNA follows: TGTGCCAGCAGCCTTGGGACAGGGGCGAGTAATTCACCCCTCCACTTT. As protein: CASSLGTGASNSPLHF.